This T cell receptor (beta chain) appears in the sequencing data of a study of CD8+ T cells in alopecia areata. At the level of the study: By percentage of affected scalp area, the severity of treated patients was scored. Findings of the study overall: Elevated clonality characterized lesional scalp relative to normal scalp, particularly in alopecia totalis/universalis. Scalp data also include sequences from resident alphabeta T cells of normal skin.

Treatment: oral pan-JAK inhibitor, 5-10 mg twice daily. It was from PBMCs that CD4+ and CD8+ T cells were sorted. Per germline, CDR1 SGHNT and CDR2 YYREEE (reference sequence). Deletions cut 6 bases from V and 5 bases from J, with 17 bases between. The CDR3 is 14 amino acids. Extracted RNA was reverse transcribed into cDNA, the sequencing template. Sequenced by immunoSEQ multiplex PCR; TCRdb stores in-frame clones only, minus some. The sample includes about 190,000 clones, roughly three fifths of them seen just once. Concerning this clone: Its antigen remains unidentified.

The chain has TRBV5-4 and TRBJ1-1; D is uncertain. This sequence originates from a human donor with alopecia areata. The sequenced sample was CD4+ T cells sorted from blood, obtained between weeks 49 and 50, from a patient treated with tofacitinib. Written as DNA, the CDR3 is TGTGCCAGCAACCTACCGGGAAAAATAACTGAAGCTTTCTTT. This encodes CASNLPGKITEAFF.